A single sample gave rise to the 8 T cell receptor beta chains below, sequenced in a study of OX40 agonist ivuxolimab in advanced cancers. Sequencing used immunoSEQ multiplex PCR; TCRdb keeps in-frame clones, though not all of them. The repertoire holds around 75,000 clones, with 80% to 90% as singletons. Material: CD4+ or CD8+ T cells sorted from blood, obtained in a trial of the OX40 agonist ivuxolimab. Every receptor here comes from an adult with an advanced solid tumor such as melanoma, head and neck, liver or kidney cancer.

This clone was recorded only once. This chain connects TRBV5-1 to TRBJ2-3, with 9 bases aligning to TRBD2. CDR1 is SGHRS, CDR2 YFSETQ, per germline. V was pared by 0 bases and J by 5 bases, with 4 bases of the junction left unmatched. The CDR3 has 15 amino acids. CDR3 bases: TGCGCCAGCAGCTTGGTTAGCGGGAGCGGAGATACGCAGTATTTT. Protein product: CASSLVSGSGDTQYF. Supplemented by reference TRBV5-1 and TRBJ2-3, the full variable domain reads KAGVTQTPRYLIKTRGQQVTLSCSPISGHRSVSWYQQTPGQGLQFLFEYFSETQRNKGNFPGRFSGRQFSNSRSEMNVSTLELGDSALYLCASSLVSGSGDTQYFGPGTRLTVL.

This chain connects TRBV6-1 to TRBJ2-2; 9 bases match TRBD2. Germline V gives CDR1 MNHNS, CDR2 SASEGT. V trimming: 7 bases; J trimming: 1 base; junction bases outside the gene matches: 1. This CDR3 is built from 14 residues. The CDR3 DNA reads as TGTGCCAGCAAACTAGCGGGGAACACCGGGGAGCTGTTTTTT. This translates into CASKLAGNTGELFF.

The chain carries TRBV19 and TRBJ1-1, with no clear D. Trimming took off 6 bases at V and 2 bases at J, with 10 bases between the two ends. The germline CDR1 and CDR2 sequences are LNHDA and SQIVND (reference sequence). This CDR3 comprises 13 residues. In nucleotides, the CDR3 is TGTGCCAGTAGGTACGGCAAAAACACTGAAGCTTTCTTT. Translated: CASRYGKNTEAFF.

V gene TRBV11-3 combines with J gene TRBJ2-1; the D gene is possibly TRBD1 (6 bases). The germline CDR1 and CDR2 sequences are SGHNT and YENEEA. The CDR3 extends over 13 amino acids. Between the trimmed V and J ends, which lost 3 bases and 8 bases, there was a span of 11 bases. The CDR3 DNA reads TGTGCCAGCAGCTTTACCTCAGGGGATGAGCAGTTCTTC. This sequence encodes CASSFTSGDEQFF.

V is TRBV5-1 and J is TRBJ2-3; D is unresolved. This CDR3 has 14 amino acids. V was clipped by 0 bases and J by 2 bases, with 7 bases between them. Germline loops: CDR1 SGHRS, CDR2 YFSETQ. The CDR3 DNA is TGCGCCAGCAGCTTGGGTGGACCCACAGATACGCAGTATTTT. Its translation is CASSLGGPTDTQYF.

The gene calls are TRBV2 and TRBJ1-1; the match to TRBD1 covers 8 bases. Germline CDR1 SNHLY, CDR2 FYNNEI. The CDR3 loop spans 13 amino acids. Trimming took 4 bases from V and 11 from J; bases not matched to a gene: 9. The CDR3 reads CASSVDREADAFF. In DNA form, the CDR3 reads TGTGCCAGCAGTGTGGACAGGGAAGCAGACGCTTTCTTT.

This chain connects TRBV7-2 to TRBJ2-7, with D perhaps TRBD1 or TRBD2 (6 bases each). The CDR3 has 12 amino acids. The V and J ends lost 7 bases and 3 bases respectively, with 10 bases between them. CDR1 and CDR2 (germline): SGHTA, FQGNSA. The CDR3 DNA is TGTGCCAGCACCGAGGGGGGCTACGAGCAGTACTTC. It codes for CASTEGGYEQYF.

J is TRBJ1-1 and V is TRBV4-2; 9 bases fit TRBD1. The CDR3 length is 15 residues. Germline V lookup: CDR1 LGHNA, CDR2 YNFKEQ. Germline trimming cut 4 bases from V and 5 bases from J; bases unmatched to any gene: 8. The CDR3 coding sequence is TGTGCCAGCAGCCGGCTAGGGGACAGGGTGACTGAAGCTTTCTTT. The encoded protein is CASSRLGDRVTEAFF.